This is a list of T cell receptor beta chains from one sample in a study of blood T cells in healthy people across ages. TCRdb called the 5' RACE reads again in MiXCR, with one record for every CDR3 protein. The repertoire includes about 930,000 distinct CDR3 sequences, just under 30% of them detected once, and around 9.6% sits in the top ten. The same data also went into a second study, on T cells of mothers and their children.

Sequencing input: blood. The origin of the receptors is a woman in her thirties or forties in good health. Both conserved end residues are trimmed from each CDR3. The D gene is left open where the match is weak.

J | D | V | CDR3
TRBJ1-1 | TRBD1 | TRBV2 | ASKGAGDTEAF
TRBJ2-3 | - | TRBV4-1 | AGSRVASETQY
TRBJ1-2 | - | TRBV18 | ASSPQGFRDYGYT
TRBJ2-3 | - | TRBV5-1 | ASSVTLTSADTQY
TRBJ1-5 | - | TRBV19 | ASRTLDRGIVRPGEIANQPQH
TRBJ1-1 | - | TRBV7-2 | ASSEQSRITEAF
TRBJ1-5 | - | TRBV11-2 | ASSREGERNQPQH
TRBJ2-7 | - | TRBV5-6 | ASSRDADSGLY
TRBJ1-3 | - | TRBV5-1 | ASSLDGSRNTIY
TRBJ1-6 | TRBD1 | TRBV20-1 | SARDFGQGSRNSPLH
TRBJ2-3 | TRBD2 | TRBV11-2 | ASSFRTGYFGGGGDTQY
TRBJ1-2 | TRBD1 | TRBV7-2 | ASSLLGQAGYT
TRBJ1-2 | - | TRBV28 | ATGWRLNYYGYT
TRBJ2-5 | TRBD1 | TRBV14 | ASSRTGGLETQY
TRBJ1-2 | - | TRBV6-6 | ASSYSPGVGYT
TRBJ1-1 | TRBD1 | TRBV28 | ASSTTGARTEAF
TRBJ2-3 | - | TRBV12-3/TRBV12-4 | ANREPPDMQY
TRBJ2-2 | - | TRBV5-1 | AGQTGNTGELF
TRBJ1-1 | - | TRBV12-3/TRBV12-4 | ASSFRWEAF
TRBJ1-2 | TRBD1 | TRBV28 | ASSPGQGPSGYT
TRBJ2-1 | - | TRBV6-5 | ASRGDRGGNEQF
TRBJ2-7 | TRBD1 | TRBV5-6 | ASSRGQGAVEQY
TRBJ2-1 | TRBD1 | TRBV7-9 | ASSLAMGQSIEQF
TRBJ1-3 | TRBD1 | TRBV2 | AGRQGGFGNTIY
TRBJ2-7 | - | TRBV7-2 | ASSFGQTLYEQY
TRBJ2-2 | - | TRBV5-1 | ASSLAAVTGELF
TRBJ2-1 | - | TRBV3-1 | ASSQGASGRGEQF
TRBJ1-1 | - | TRBV5-1 | ASSLATRDTEAF
TRBJ1-3 | - | TRBV4-1 | ASSQEPGPAVAAIY
TRBJ2-1 | - | TRBV20-1 | SATGAARREQF
TRBJ2-1 | - | TRBV5-1 | ASSRNRDTFYNEQF
TRBJ1-5 | - | TRBV28 | ASSPDLRNQPQH
TRBJ2-7 | - | TRBV5-6 | ASSIAGGGSYEQY
TRBJ2-1 | TRBD2 | TRBV5-1 | ASRGQRGGQGEQF
TRBJ2-7 | TRBD1 | TRBV5-6 | ASSLGADRAYEQY
TRBJ1-2 | - | TRBV9 | ASSVGRGVGYGYT
TRBJ2-7 | TRBD1 | TRBV28 | ASSLYLGQGDDEQY
TRBJ2-7 | - | TRBV21-1 | ASSKAPGQRYEQY
TRBJ1-1 | - | TRBV12-3/TRBV12-4 | ASSFVGTAALWTEAF
TRBJ2-1 | - | TRBV28 | ASSFPAGHNEQF
TRBJ1-1 | - | TRBV7-9 | ASSEQGMNTEAF
TRBJ1-5 | TRBD1 | TRBV4-1 | ASSQDPTGGGQPQH
TRBJ1-5 | - | TRBV2 | ASSAGGVSNQPQH
TRBJ1-1 | TRBD1 | TRBV15 | ASTGGRGNTEAF
TRBJ2-4 | - | TRBV28 | ASSPSGGVGKNIQY
TRBJ1-1 | - | TRBV7-9 | AGSLDARDTEAF
TRBJ1-2 | - | TRBV5-1 | ASSSPPNYGYT
TRBJ2-2 | - | TRBV28 | ALGRATNTGELF
TRBJ2-1 | - | TRBV6-5 | ASSYSGGPVDEQF
TRBJ2-7 | - | TRBV4-2 | ASSQYWGSAYEQY
TRBJ2-2 | TRBD1 | TRBV7-7 | AISRDRNTGELF
TRBJ1-4 | - | TRBV15 | ATSRSPVRATNEKLF
TRBJ2-7 | - | TRBV7-9 | ASSQGVGGSSYEQY
TRBJ2-2 | - | TRBV29-1 | SVDFRVSGELF
TRBJ2-1 | TRBD2 | TRBV6-6 | ASSYSVSGGSYNEQF